A selection of T cell receptor beta chains follows, all from one sample in a study of cytomegalovirus exposure and HLA in healthy donors. The protocol was immunoSEQ multiplex PCR, while the TCRdb copy is restricted to in-frame clones and leaves out a portion. The sample includes some 140,000 clones, nearly 80% of them seen just once. The sequenced material came from PBMCs. The receptors shown here come from a man aged 30 to 39 in good health and CMV-seropositive. The CDR3 runs from the conserved cysteine through the conserved F or W. Fields, in order: clone size, D gene, J gene, V gene, CDR3 protein, CDR3 DNA. A D gene is named only where the DNA matches it firmly. Clone size is shown for a subset of rows, as once, few, many or a class of expanded clone.

size: NA; D: NA; J: TRBJ1-2; V: TRBV19; CDR3: CASRDRYGYTF; DNA: TGTGCCAGTAGAGACAGGTATGGCTACACCTTC
size: NA; D: NA; J: TRBJ1-1; V: TRBV28; CDR3: CASVGAGGASTEAFF; DNA: TGTGCCAGCGTCGGGGCGGGCGGGGCGAGCACTGAAGCTTTCTTT
size: once; D: TRBD2; J: TRBJ2-1; V: TRBV28; CDR3: CASSVAGARREQFF; DNA: TGTGCCAGCAGCGTAGCGGGAGCCCGACGGGAGCAGTTCTTC
size: NA; D: NA; J: TRBJ2-1; V: TRBV7-2; CDR3: CASSLIQAYNEQFF; DNA: TGTGCCAGCAGCTTAATACAAGCCTACAATGAGCAGTTCTTC
size: few; D: NA; J: TRBJ1-4; V: TRBV4-2; CDR3: CASSQIQGSGEKLFF; DNA: TGTGCCAGCAGCCAGATACAGGGTTCTGGGGAAAAACTGTTTTTT
size: NA; D: NA; J: TRBJ1-1; V: TRBV28; CDR3: CASRADTEAFF; DNA: TGTGCCAGCAGGGCCGACACTGAAGCTTTCTTT
size: NA; D: NA; J: TRBJ2-7; V: TRBV5-1; CDR3: CASSARLGSEQYF; DNA: TGCGCCAGCAGCGCGCGTCTCGGGAGTGAGCAGTACTTC
size: NA; D: NA; J: TRBJ2-7; V: TRBV18; CDR3: CASSRDNSYEQYF; DNA: TGTGCCAGCTCACGGGACAACTCCTACGAGCAGTACTTC
size: NA; D: NA; J: TRBJ2-3; V: TRBV6-6; CDR3: CASSYGQSTDTQYF; DNA: TGTGCCAGCAGTTACGGACAGAGCACAGATACGCAGTATTTT
size: NA; D: TRBD1; J: TRBJ2-2; V: TRBV7-9; CDR3: CASSLKQGDTGELFF; DNA: TGTGCCAGCAGCTTAAAACAGGGGGACACCGGGGAGCTGTTTTTT
size: NA; D: TRBD2; J: TRBJ2-7; V: TRBV13; CDR3: CASSLGAREVGEQYF; DNA: TGTGCCAGCAGCCTCGGCGCGCGGGAGGTGGGAGAGCAGTACTTC
size: NA; D: TRBD2; J: TRBJ2-7; V: TRBV7-2; CDR3: CASSSSGLATYEQYF; DNA: TGTGCCAGCAGCTCATCCGGACTAGCAACCTACGAGCAGTACTTC
size: NA; D: NA; J: TRBJ2-7; V: TRBV2; CDR3: CASSESRNLYEQYF; DNA: TGTGCCAGCAGTGAAAGTAGAAACCTCTACGAGCAGTACTTC
size: NA; D: TRBD1; J: TRBJ1-1; V: TRBV10-3; CDR3: CAISDRESTEAFF; DNA: TGTGCCATCTCCGACAGGGAGAGCACTGAAGCTTTCTTT
size: NA; D: TRBD2; J: TRBJ2-7; V: TRBV6-6; CDR3: CASSSGEGEQYF; DNA: TGTGCCAGCAGTAGTGGGGAGGGCGAGCAGTACTTC
size: NA; D: TRBD1; J: TRBJ2-7; V: TRBV27; CDR3: CASRKTGLYEQYF; DNA: TGTGCCAGCCGGAAGACAGGGCTCTACGAGCAGTACTTC
size: few; D: NA; J: TRBJ2-2; V: TRBV2; CDR3: CASSEFPRGWGSGELFF; DNA: TGTGCCAGCAGTGAATTCCCCAGGGGCTGGGGGTCCGGGGAGCTGTTTTTT
size: NA; D: NA; J: TRBJ2-5; V: TRBV5-4; CDR3: CASSLGGASLQETQYF; DNA: TGTGCCAGCAGCTTGGGTGGGGCTTCGCTTCAAGAGACCCAGTACTTC
size: NA; D: NA; J: TRBJ2-2; V: TRBV9; CDR3: CASSVGASQFTGELFF; DNA: TGTGCCAGCAGCGTAGGCGCTAGCCAATTCACCGGGGAGCTGTTTTTT
size: NA; D: NA; J: TRBJ2-2; V: TRBV7-9; CDR3: CASSSAGDGELFF; DNA: TGTGCCAGCAGCTCGGCCGGGGACGGGGAGCTGTTTTTT
size: NA; D: TRBD2; J: TRBJ2-7; V: TRBV9; CDR3: CASSVDSGRAGLLEQYF; DNA: TGTGCCAGCAGCGTGGATAGCGGGAGGGCCGGGCTTCTCGAGCAGTACTTC
size: NA; D: TRBD2; J: TRBJ2-7; V: TRBV18; CDR3: CASSPQRTSGRHEQYF; DNA: TGTGCCAGCTCACCTCAAAGAACTAGCGGGAGACACGAGCAGTACTTC
size: NA; D: TRBD1; J: TRBJ2-6; V: TRBV6-4; CDR3: CASSADRVESGANVLTF; DNA: TGTGCCAGCAGTGCGGACAGGGTCGAATCTGGGGCCAACGTCCTGACTTTC
size: NA; D: NA; J: TRBJ2-3; V: TRBV11-3; CDR3: CASSLDSGFTDTQYF; DNA: TGTGCCAGCAGCTTAGATTCGGGATTCACAGATACGCAGTATTTT
size: NA; D: TRBD1; J: TRBJ2-7; V: TRBV10-2; CDR3: CASGVGTGRHEQYF; DNA: TGCGCCAGCGGGGTAGGGACAGGGCGCCACGAGCAGTACTTC
size: NA; D: TRBD1; J: TRBJ2-3; V: TRBV7-2; CDR3: CASSLRQGGGGDTQYF; DNA: TGTGCCAGCAGCTTAAGACAGGGGGGCGGGGGAGATACGCAGTATTTT
size: NA; D: TRBD2; J: TRBJ2-1; V: TRBV4-1; CDR3: CASSQPPSGGRNEQFF; DNA: TGCGCCAGCAGCCAGCCCCCATCGGGGGGGCGGAATGAGCAGTTCTTC
size: NA; D: NA; J: TRBJ2-5; V: TRBV10-1; CDR3: CASSERGQETQYF; DNA: TGCGCCAGCAGTGAGCGCGGACAAGAGACCCAGTACTTC
size: NA; D: NA; J: TRBJ2-1; V: TRBV7-9; CDR3: CASSLGQPPNEQFF; DNA: TGTGCCAGCAGCTTGGGACAACCGCCCAATGAGCAGTTCTTC
size: NA; D: NA; J: TRBJ1-6; V: TRBV5-4; CDR3: CASSPAGGRGNSPLHF; DNA: TGTGCCAGCAGCCCGGCCGGGGGTCGCGGTAATTCACCCCTCCACTTT
size: once; D: TRBD1; J: TRBJ2-4; V: TRBV9; CDR3: CASSLQGQGANDIQYF; DNA: TGTGCCAGCAGCCTCCAAGGACAGGGGGCGAACGACATTCAGTACTTC
size: NA; D: TRBD2; J: TRBJ2-7; V: TRBV7-2; CDR3: CASMRLAGSGYEQYF; DNA: TGTGCCAGCATGAGACTAGCGGGGTCGGGGTACGAGCAGTACTTC
size: NA; D: TRBD1; J: TRBJ1-1; V: TRBV27; CDR3: CASSLKWVGRGRGTEAFF; DNA: TGTGCCAGCAGTTTAAAATGGGTGGGCAGGGGGCGTGGCACTGAAGCTTTCTTT
size: NA; D: TRBD2; J: TRBJ2-3; V: TRBV5-1; CDR3: CASSAPGLAGLATDTQYF; DNA: TGCGCCAGCAGCGCGCCGGGACTAGCGGGACTAGCCACAGATACGCAGTATTTT
size: few; D: TRBD1; J: TRBJ1-2; V: TRBV7-3; CDR3: CASSEGQGATYGYTF; DNA: TGTGCCAGCAGCGAGGGACAGGGAGCTACCTATGGCTACACCTTC
size: NA; D: TRBD1; J: TRBJ1-1; V: TRBV6-1; CDR3: CASSDRGREEAFF; DNA: TGTGCCAGCAGTGACAGGGGGCGCGAGGAAGCTTTCTTT
size: NA; D: TRBD1; J: TRBJ2-7; V: TRBV29-1; CDR3: CSVTTGEVRNEQYF; DNA: TGCAGCGTAACGACAGGGGAGGTGAGGAACGAGCAGTACTTC
size: few; D: NA; J: TRBJ1-1; V: TRBV5-6; CDR3: CASSLFGGPRGNTEAFF; DNA: TGTGCCAGCAGCTTGTTCGGGGGTCCTCGGGGGAACACTGAAGCTTTCTTT
size: few; D: NA; J: TRBJ2-2; V: TRBV6-1; CDR3: CASSERDTGELFF; DNA: TGTGCCAGCAGTGAGCGGGACACCGGGGAGCTGTTTTTT
size: NA; D: TRBD2; J: TRBJ2-1; V: TRBV7-3; CDR3: CASSSRLAEYNEQFF; DNA: TGTGCCAGCAGCTCCCGACTAGCGGAATACAATGAGCAGTTCTTC
size: NA; D: TRBD1; J: TRBJ2-3; V: TRBV7-9; CDR3: CASSSRDRDADTQYF; DNA: TGTGCCAGCAGCTCCCGGGACAGGGACGCAGATACGCAGTATTTT
size: once; D: TRBD2; J: TRBJ2-1; V: TRBV5-1; CDR3: CASSLLGGATHNEQFF; DNA: TGCGCCAGCAGCTTGCTGGGAGGGGCGACTCACAATGAGCAGTTCTTC